These 4 T cell receptor beta chains originate from one sample sequenced in a study of T-cell reconstitution after alpha-beta-depleted transplantation in children. A library of TCRbeta sequences, prepared with unique molecular identifiers, was generated. TCRdb redid the calling of the PCR reads with MiXCR, one entry per CDR3 protein. The sample carries 240,000 or so distinct CDR3 sequences, more than 10% recorded once. Material: PBMCs from the stem cell graft donor, obtained from the stem cell graft. The receptors here all came from a human donor who donated a stem cell graft to a child with acute lymphoblastic leukemia.

This clonotype was seen repeatedly, ten times or more. The chain has TRBV10-3 and TRBJ2-4; D not certain. V was trimmed by 0 bases and J by 1 base, leaving 22 bases between them. The CDR3 is 20 amino acids. Germline-derived CDR1 and CDR2 are ENHRY and SYGVKD. CDR3 sequence (DNA): TGTGCCATCAGTGAGTCCTCGATAGGTAATAGGGCTTCGGCCAAAAACATTCAGTACTTC. This codes for CAISESSIGNRASAKNIQYF.

This clonotype was observed many times. J is TRBJ2-1 and V is TRBV7-2, with unresolved D. The CDR3 spans 13 residues. Germline CDR1 is SGHTA and CDR2 is FQGNSA. Trimming cost V 5 bases and J 5 bases, with 10 bases left between them. The CDR3: CASSTSYHNEQFF. The DNA for the CDR3 is TGTGCCAGCAGCACATCCTACCACAATGAGCAGTTCTTC.

This clonotype was observed many times. The CDR3 is CASSFSRGLTGELFF. For the CDR3, the DNA is TGTGCCAGCAGTTTTTCCCGGGGGCTGACCGGGGAGCTGTTTTTT. The chain is built from TRBV28 and TRBJ2-2; either TRBD1 or TRBD2 may supply D (6 bases each). Between the trimmed V and J ends, which lost 3 bases and 5 bases, there was a span of 13 bases. The CDR3 has 15 residues. CDR1 is MDHEN, CDR2 SYDVKM, per germline.

This clonotype has a count of ten or more. The rearrangement joins TRBV3-1 to TRBJ1-5; D gene ambiguous. There are 17 residues in the CDR3. Germline CDR1 reads LGHDT; CDR2 reads YNNKEL (reference sequence). Between the trimmed V and J ends, which lost 0 bases and 2 bases, there was a span of 14 bases. The CDR3 spells CASSQDAGGWGNQPQHF. The CDR3 DNA sequence: TGTGCCAGCAGCCAAGATGCGGGCGGCTGGGGCAATCAGCCCCAGCATTTT. Full variable domain (rest looked up from reference TRBV3-1 and TRBJ1-5): DTAVSQTPKYLVTQMGNDKSIKCEQNLGHDTMYWYKQDSKKFLKIMFSYNNKELIINETVPNRFSPKSPDKAHLNLHINSLELGDSAVYFCASSQDAGGWGNQPQHFGDGTRLSIL.